The 5 T cell receptor beta chains below all came from one sample that was sequenced in a study of blood T cell repertoires in COVID-19. TCRdb keeps only in-frame clones here, not all; method: immunoSEQ multiplex PCR. The sample has approximately 160,000 clones; more than 85% are singletons. Sequenced input: PBMCs or T cells enriched from blood (not recorded which). The receptors were sampled from a woman aged 45-59 years who had recovered from COVID-19.

The V and J genes are TRBV9 and TRBJ2-1; 9 bases line up with TRBD2. The CDR3 is made up of 17 amino acids. With 3 bases clipped from V and 0 bases from J, the junction kept 7 bases outside the gene matches. Germline CDR1 and CDR2: SGDLS and YYNGEE. The CDR3 DNA reads TGTGCCAGCAGCGCCCGACTAGCGGAGAGCTCCTACAATGAGCAGTTCTTC. Its translation is CASSARLAESSYNEQFF.

The chain has TRBV30 and TRBJ1-4; the D gene is possibly TRBD1 (5 bases). Trimming took 0 bases from V and 7 from J, leaving 12 bases between them. Germline CDR1 is GTSNPN and CDR2 is SVGIG (reference sequence). This CDR3 has 14 residues. The CDR3 nucleotides are TGTGCCTGGAGTGTACCGGGACTTGGTGAAAAACTGTTTTTT. Protein product: CAWSVPGLGEKLFF.

The chain recombines TRBV5-1 with TRBJ1-1, with D possibly being TRBD1 (6 bases). The CDR3 has 15 amino acids. The ends were cut back, 2 bases at V and 4 bases at J, with 15 bases in the middle. The germline V gene encodes CDR1 SGHRS and CDR2 YFSETQ. The CDR3 DNA follows: TGCGCCAGCAGCTTAGACAGGCCAAAGGGCACTGAAGCTTTCTTT. Protein product: CASSLDRPKGTEAFF.

This clone has a single count. The CDR3 loop is CASSLGSGQETQYF. The CDR3 DNA reads TGCGCCAGCAGCTTGGGGTCGGGGCAAGAGACCCAGTACTTC. The gene calls are TRBV5-1 and TRBJ2-5; D is perhaps TRBD2 (5 bases). This CDR3 comprises 14 residues. Deletions cut 0 bases from V and 2 bases from J, with 8 bases between. The germline CDR1 and CDR2 sequences are SGHRS and YFSETQ.

The J gene is TRBJ1-4, the V gene TRBV3-1 (or the pseudogene TRBV3-2); D is unresolved. This CDR3 is 16 amino acids long. Looked up from germline, CDR1 is LGHDT and CDR2 is YNNKEL (reference sequence). V gave up 5 bases and J gave up 0 bases, with 13 bases separating them. Written as DNA, the CDR3 is TGTGCCAGCAGCTACACCCGGACTGCAACTAATGAAAAACTGTTTTTT. The encoded protein is CASSYTRTATNEKLFF.